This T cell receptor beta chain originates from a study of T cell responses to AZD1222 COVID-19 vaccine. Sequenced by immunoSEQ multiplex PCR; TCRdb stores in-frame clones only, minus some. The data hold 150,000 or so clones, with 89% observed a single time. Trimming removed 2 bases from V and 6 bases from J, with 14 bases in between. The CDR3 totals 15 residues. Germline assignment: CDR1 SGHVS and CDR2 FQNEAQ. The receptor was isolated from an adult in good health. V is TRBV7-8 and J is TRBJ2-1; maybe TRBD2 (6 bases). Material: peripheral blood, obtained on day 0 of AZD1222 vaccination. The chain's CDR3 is CASSLFRGMANEQFF. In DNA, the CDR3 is TGTGCCAGCAGCTTATTCCGGGGGATGGCCAATGAGCAGTTCTTC. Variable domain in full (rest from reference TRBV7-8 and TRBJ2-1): GAGVSQSPRYKVAKRGQDVALRCDPISGHVSLFWYQQALGQGPEFLTYFQNEAQLDKSGLPSDRFFAERPEGSVSTLKIQRTQQEDSAVYLCASSLFRGMANEQFFGPGTRLTVL.